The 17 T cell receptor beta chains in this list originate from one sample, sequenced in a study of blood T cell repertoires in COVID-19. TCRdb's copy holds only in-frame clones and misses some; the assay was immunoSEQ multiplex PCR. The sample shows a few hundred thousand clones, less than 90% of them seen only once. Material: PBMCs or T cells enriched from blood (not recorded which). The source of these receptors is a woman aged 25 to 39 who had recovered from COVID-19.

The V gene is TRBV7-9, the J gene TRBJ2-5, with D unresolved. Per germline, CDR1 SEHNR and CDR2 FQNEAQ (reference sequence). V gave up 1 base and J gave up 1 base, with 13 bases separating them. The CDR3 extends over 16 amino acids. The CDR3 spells CASSLGRQATQETQYF. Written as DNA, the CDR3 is TGTGCCAGCAGCTTAGGCCGGCAGGCAACCCAAGAGACCCAGTACTTC. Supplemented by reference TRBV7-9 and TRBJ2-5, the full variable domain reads DTGVSQNPRHKITKRGQNVTFRCDPISEHNRLYWYRQTLGQGPEFLTYFQNEAQLEKSRLLSDRFSAERPKGSFSTLEIQRTEQGDSAMYLCASSLGRQATQETQYFGPGTRLLVL.

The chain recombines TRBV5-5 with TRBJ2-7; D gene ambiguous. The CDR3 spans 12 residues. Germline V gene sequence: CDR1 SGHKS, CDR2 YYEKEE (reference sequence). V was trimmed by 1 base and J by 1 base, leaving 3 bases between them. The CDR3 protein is CASSLLSYEQYF. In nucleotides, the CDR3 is TGTGCCAGCAGCTTGTTATCCTACGAGCAGTACTTC.

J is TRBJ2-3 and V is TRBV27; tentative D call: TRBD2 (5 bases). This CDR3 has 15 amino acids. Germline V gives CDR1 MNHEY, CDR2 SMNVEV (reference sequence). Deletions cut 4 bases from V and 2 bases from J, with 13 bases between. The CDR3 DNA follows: TGTGCCAGCAGTTATACCCCAGGACTCACAGATACGCAGTATTTT. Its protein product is CASSYTPGLTDTQYF.

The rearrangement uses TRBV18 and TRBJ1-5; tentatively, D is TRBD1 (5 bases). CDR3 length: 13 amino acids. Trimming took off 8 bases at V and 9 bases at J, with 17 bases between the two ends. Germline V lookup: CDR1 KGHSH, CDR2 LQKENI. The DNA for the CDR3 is TGTGCCAGCACCGAGACGGGGGGTGGGCCCCAGCATTTT. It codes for CASTETGGGPQHF.

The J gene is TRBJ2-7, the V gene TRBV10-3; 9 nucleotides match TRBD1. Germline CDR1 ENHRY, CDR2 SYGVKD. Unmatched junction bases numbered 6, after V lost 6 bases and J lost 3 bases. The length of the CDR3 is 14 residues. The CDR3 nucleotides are TGTGCCATCAGGTACGACAGGGGGATCTACGAGCAGTACTTC. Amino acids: CAIRYDRGIYEQYF.

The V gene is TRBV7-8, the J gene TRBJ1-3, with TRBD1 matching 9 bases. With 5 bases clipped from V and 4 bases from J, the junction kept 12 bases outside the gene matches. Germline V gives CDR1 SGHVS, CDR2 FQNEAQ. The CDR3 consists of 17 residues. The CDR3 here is CASSHRGLWDGGNTIYF. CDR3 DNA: TGTGCCAGCAGCCACAGGGGGCTTTGGGATGGGGGAAACACCATATATTTT.

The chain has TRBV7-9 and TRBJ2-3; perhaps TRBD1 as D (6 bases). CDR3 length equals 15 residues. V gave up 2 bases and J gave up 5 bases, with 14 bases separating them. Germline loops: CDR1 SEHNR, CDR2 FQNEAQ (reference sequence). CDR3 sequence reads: CASSLHSQGGDTQYF. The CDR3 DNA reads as TGTGCCAGCAGCTTACATTCACAGGGTGGAGATACGCAGTATTTT.

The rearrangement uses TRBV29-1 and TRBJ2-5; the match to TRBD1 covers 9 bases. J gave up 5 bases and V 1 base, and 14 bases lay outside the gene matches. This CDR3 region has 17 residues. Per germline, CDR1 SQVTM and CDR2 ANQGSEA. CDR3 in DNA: TGCAGCGTTGAAGGGGTCCAAGGACAGGGGAGCCCGGAGACCCAGTACTTC. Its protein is CSVEGVQGQGSPETQYF.

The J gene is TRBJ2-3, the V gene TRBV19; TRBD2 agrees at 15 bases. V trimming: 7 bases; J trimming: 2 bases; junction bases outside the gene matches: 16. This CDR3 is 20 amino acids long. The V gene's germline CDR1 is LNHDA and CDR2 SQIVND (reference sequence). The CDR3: CASNSPSGTSGGSPTDTQYF. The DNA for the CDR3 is TGTGCCAGTAACTCTCCATCCGGGACTAGCGGGGGGTCCCCCACAGATACGCAGTATTTT.

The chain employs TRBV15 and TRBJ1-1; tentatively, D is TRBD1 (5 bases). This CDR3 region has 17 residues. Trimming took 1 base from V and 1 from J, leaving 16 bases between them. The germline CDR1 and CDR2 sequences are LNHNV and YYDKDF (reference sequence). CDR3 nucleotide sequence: TGTGCCACCAGCAGAGGCCAGGGCGAAGGTAGGAACACTGAAGCTTTCTTT. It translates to CATSRGQGEGRNTEAFF.

The CDR3 sequence is CASSLESGHSNTGELFF. The DNA for the CDR3 is TGTGCCAGCAGCTTAGAATCAGGGCATTCGAACACCGGGGAGCTGTTTTTT. The chain is built from TRBV7-6 and TRBJ2-2, with D possibly TRBD1 on 5 matching bases. The CDR3 covers 17 residues. Germline V CDR1 and CDR2: SGHVS, FNYEAQ. V lost 1 base, J lost 0 bases, and 12 bases lay in between.

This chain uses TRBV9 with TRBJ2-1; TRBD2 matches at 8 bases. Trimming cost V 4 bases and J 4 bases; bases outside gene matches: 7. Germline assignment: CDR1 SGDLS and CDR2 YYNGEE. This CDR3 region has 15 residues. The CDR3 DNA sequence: TGTGCCAGCAGCCACCTTAGCGGGGCGTACAATGAGCAGTTCTTC. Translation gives CASSHLSGAYNEQFF.

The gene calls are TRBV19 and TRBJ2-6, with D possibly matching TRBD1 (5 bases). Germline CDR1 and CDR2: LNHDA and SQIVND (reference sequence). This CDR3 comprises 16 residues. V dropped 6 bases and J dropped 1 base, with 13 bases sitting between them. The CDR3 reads CASRDPPGSGANVLTF. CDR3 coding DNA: TGTGCCAGTAGGGACCCCCCAGGGTCTGGGGCCAACGTCCTGACTTTC.

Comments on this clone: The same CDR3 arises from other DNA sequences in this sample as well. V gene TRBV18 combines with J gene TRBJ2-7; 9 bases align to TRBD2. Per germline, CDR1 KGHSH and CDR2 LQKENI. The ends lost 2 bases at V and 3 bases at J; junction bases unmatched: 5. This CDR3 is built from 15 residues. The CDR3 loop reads CASSPGSGGLYEQYF. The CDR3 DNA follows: TGTGCCAGCTCACCAGGGAGCGGGGGGCTCTACGAGCAGTACTTC.

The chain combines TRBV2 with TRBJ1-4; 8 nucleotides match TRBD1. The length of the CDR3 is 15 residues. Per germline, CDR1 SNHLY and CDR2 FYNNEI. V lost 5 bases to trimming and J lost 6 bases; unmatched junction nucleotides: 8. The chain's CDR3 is CASSFGQGGHEKLFF. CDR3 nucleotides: TGTGCCAGCAGTTTCGGACAGGGAGGACATGAAAAACTGTTTTTT.

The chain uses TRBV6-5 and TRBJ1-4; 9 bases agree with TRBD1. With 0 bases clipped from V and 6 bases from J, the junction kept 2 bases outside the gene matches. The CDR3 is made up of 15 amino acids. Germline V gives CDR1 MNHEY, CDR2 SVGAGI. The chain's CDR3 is CASSYSQGADEKLFF. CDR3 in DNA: TGTGCCAGCAGTTACTCACAGGGGGCCGATGAAAAACTGTTTTTT.

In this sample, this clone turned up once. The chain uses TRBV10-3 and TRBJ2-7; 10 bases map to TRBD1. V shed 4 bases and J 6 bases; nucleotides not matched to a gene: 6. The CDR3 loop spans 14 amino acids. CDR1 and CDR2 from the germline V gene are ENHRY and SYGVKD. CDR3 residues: CAISGGTGVSEQYF. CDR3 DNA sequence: TGTGCCATCAGTGGCGGGACAGGGGTGAGCGAGCAGTACTTC.